This T cell receptor (beta chain) is from a study of blood T cell repertoires in COVID-19. In the authors' methods: Amplification with reference gene primers provided the estimates of nucleated cell counts. Clones were read by immunoSEQ multiplex PCR, and TCRdb kept only the in-frame ones, dropping some. Clonal size and the V and J genes are those of that table, whereas D and trimming came from the DNA. The table has 290,000 or so clones, 82% seen once; the top ten hold about 5%. Participants in the exposed group had met a COVID-19 case in the 2 weeks before joining the study. This clone showed up just a few times. Specimen: PBMCs or T cells enriched from blood (not recorded which). This TCR derives from a middle-aged man who had been exposed to COVID-19.

The CDR3 nucleotides read TGTGCCTTGACAGTTGCCTCCTACGAGCAGTACTTC. Translating it yields CALTVASYEQYF. This chain joins TRBV30 and TRBJ2-7; a possible D gene is TRBD1 (5 bases). V was clipped by 7 bases and J by 0 bases, with 10 bases between them. Looked up from germline, CDR1 is GTSNPN and CDR2 is SVGIG (reference sequence). The CDR3 has 12 residues.